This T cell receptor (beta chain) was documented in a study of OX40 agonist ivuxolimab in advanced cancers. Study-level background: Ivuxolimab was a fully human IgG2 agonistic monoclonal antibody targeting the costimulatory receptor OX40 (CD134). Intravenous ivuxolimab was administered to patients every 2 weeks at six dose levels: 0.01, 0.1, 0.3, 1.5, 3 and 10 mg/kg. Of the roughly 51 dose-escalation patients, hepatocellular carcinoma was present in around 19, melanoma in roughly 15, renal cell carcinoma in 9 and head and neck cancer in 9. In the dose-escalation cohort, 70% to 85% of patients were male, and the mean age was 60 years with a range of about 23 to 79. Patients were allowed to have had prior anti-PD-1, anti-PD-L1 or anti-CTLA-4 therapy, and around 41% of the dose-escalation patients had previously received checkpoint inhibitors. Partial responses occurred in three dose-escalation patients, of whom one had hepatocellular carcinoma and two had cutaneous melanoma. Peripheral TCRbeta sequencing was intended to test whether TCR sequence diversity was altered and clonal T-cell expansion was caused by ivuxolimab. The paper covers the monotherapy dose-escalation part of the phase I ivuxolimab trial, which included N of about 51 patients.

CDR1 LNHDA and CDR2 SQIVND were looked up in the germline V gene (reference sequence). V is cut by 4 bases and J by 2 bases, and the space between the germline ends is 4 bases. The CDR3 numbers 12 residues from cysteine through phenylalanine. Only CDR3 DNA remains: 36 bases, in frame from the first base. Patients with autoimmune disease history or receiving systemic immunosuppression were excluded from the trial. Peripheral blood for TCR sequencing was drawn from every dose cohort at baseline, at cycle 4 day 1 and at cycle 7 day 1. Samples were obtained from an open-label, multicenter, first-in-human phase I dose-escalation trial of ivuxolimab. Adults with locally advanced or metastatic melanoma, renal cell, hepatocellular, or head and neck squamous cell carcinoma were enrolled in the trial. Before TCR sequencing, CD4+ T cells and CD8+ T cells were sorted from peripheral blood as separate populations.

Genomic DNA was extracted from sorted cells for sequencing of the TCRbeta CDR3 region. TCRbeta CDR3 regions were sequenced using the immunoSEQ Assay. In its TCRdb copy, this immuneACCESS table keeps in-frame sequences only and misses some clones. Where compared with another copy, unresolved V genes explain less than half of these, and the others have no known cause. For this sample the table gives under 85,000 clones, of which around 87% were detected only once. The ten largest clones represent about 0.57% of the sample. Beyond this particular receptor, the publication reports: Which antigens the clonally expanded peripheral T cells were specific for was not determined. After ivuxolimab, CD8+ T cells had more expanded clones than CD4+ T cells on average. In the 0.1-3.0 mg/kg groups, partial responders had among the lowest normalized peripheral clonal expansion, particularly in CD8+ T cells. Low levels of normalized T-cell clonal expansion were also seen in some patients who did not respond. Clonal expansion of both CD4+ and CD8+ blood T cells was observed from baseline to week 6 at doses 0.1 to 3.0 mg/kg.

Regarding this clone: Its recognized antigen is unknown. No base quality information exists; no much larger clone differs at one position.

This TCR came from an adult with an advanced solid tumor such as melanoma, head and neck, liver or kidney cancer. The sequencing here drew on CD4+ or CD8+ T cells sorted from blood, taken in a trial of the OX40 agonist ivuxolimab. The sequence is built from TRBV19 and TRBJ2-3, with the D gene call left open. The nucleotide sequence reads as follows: TGTGCCAGTAGTACTAACACAGATACGCAGTATTTT. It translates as CASSTNTDTQYF.